Listed here is a single T cell receptor beta chain. Its target is not known. Focal radiation plus CTLA-4 blockade with ipilimumab was administered to patients who had chemo-refractory metastatic non-small-cell lung cancer. TCRdb's table, derived via immunoSEQ multiplex PCR, lists solely in-frame clones and lacks some. The sample has approximately 47,000 clones, more than 60% seen once. The sample comes from a study of radiotherapy plus CTLA-4 blockade in lung cancer. Across the study: Disease control reached 31%, with objective responses in approximately 17%.

Study conclusions and caveats: Expansion in blood of tumor-derived TCR clones was seen after radiotherapy plus ipilimumab. Early blood T cell clone dynamics, with interferon-beta, were reported to best predict response.

The CDR3 sequence is 14 residues long. Germline V CDR1 and CDR2: SGHTA, FQGNSA. Trimming cost V 5 bases and J 3 bases; bases outside gene matches: 5. The source was peripheral blood, collected from a patient treated with radiotherapy plus ipilimumab. The source is a human donor with non-small cell lung cancer who had a partial response to radiotherapy plus ipilimumab. This chain connects TRBV7-2 to TRBJ2-5; 8 nucleotides line up with TRBD1. This CDR3 reads CASSAGTGKETQYF. The CDR3 DNA follows: TGTGCCAGCAGCGCGGGGACAGGAAAAGAGACCCAGTACTTC.